Below are 20 T cell receptor beta chains sequenced from a single sample in a study of T cell responses to AZD1222 COVID-19 vaccine. Assay: immunoSEQ multiplex PCR; the TCRdb copy retains only in-frame clones and omits some. Of fewer than 200,000 clones in the sample, around 92% were seen once. The input for sequencing was peripheral blood, taken on day 0 of AZD1222 vaccination. The receptors here all came from an adult in good health.

This clone was detected only once. This chain's CDR3 is CASSSRSGAEAFF. DNA of the CDR3: TGTGCCAGCTCATCCCGGTCAGGGGCTGAAGCTTTCTTT. V and J are TRBV18 and TRBJ1-1; TRBD1 is a possible D gene (6 bases). V lost 5 bases to trimming and J lost 6 bases, with 13 bases between them. The CDR3 has 13 residues. Germline lookup yields CDR1 KGHSH and CDR2 LQKENI.

The gene calls are TRBV7-9 and TRBJ2-5, with 15 bases fitting TRBD2. The ends lost 1 base at V and 3 bases at J; junction bases unmatched: 3. The CDR3 runs 17 residues. The germline gives CDR1 SEHNR, CDR2 FQNEAQ (reference sequence). CDR3 amino acids: CASSLGTSGGDKETQYF. CDR3 coding DNA: TGTGCCAGCAGCTTAGGGACTAGCGGGGGGGATAAAGAGACCCAGTACTTC.

The chain has TRBV28 and TRBJ1-1; possible D gene TRBD1, 5 bases. Deletions cut 5 bases from V and 5 bases from J, with 18 bases between. CDR3 size: 15 residues. Per germline, CDR1 MDHEN and CDR2 SYDVKM. This CDR3 reads CASSTRSGGSTEAFF. The CDR3 coding sequence is TGTGCCAGCAGTACGCGCTCTGGGGGAAGTACTGAAGCTTTCTTT.

The chain is built from TRBV5-6 and TRBJ1-1; no definite D call. Germline loops: CDR1 SGHDT, CDR2 YYEEEE. Trimming removed 2 bases from V and 4 bases from J, with 12 bases in between. This CDR3 is 14 amino acids long. The CDR3 sequence is CASSFYARSTEAFF. The CDR3 DNA reads TGTGCCAGCAGCTTTTACGCCCGTTCCACTGAAGCTTTCTTT.

J is TRBJ2-3 and V is TRBV11-3, with 10 bases identical to TRBD2. The length of the CDR3 is 15 residues. V shed 4 bases, J shed 5 bases, and the junction held 6 bases outside the gene matches. CDR1 is SGHNT and CDR2 is YENEEA in the germline V gene. DNA of the CDR3: TGTGCCAGCAGCTCGCTAGCGGGAGAAAGAGATACGCAGTATTTT. It is translated as CASSSLAGERDTQYF.

This chain uses TRBV5-5 with TRBJ2-5, with 10 bases aligning to TRBD1. With 3 bases clipped from V and 5 bases from J, the junction kept 10 bases outside the gene matches. The germline V gene has CDR1 SGHKS and CDR2 YYEKEE (reference sequence). The CDR3 covers 16 residues. The CDR3 region has the DNA TGTGCCAGCAGCTCAATAGGGACAGGGGTGGCGGAGACCCAGTACTTC. It is translated as CASSSIGTGVAETQYF. Together with reference TRBV5-5 and TRBJ2-5, the CDR3 gives the full variable domain: DAGVTQSPTHLIKTRGQQVTLRCSPISGHKSVSWYQQVLGQGPQFIFQYYEKEERGRGNFPDRFSARQFPNYSSELNVNALLLGDSALYLCASSSIGTGVAETQYFGPGTRLLVL.

A few counts support this clone. The rearrangement uses TRBV25-1 and TRBJ1-4; unclear D gene. With 7 bases removed from V and 3 bases from J, the gap between germline ends came to 12 bases. Germline CDR1 reads MGHDK; CDR2 reads SYGVNS. This CDR3 is built from 14 residues. The DNA for the CDR3 is TGTGCCAGCACCGTGGGCGGGGCTAATGAAAAACTGTTTTTT. The encoded protein is CASTVGGANEKLFF.

The rearrangement joins TRBV12-3 or TRBV12-4 to TRBJ2-5, with D unresolved. The CDR3 is made up of 11 amino acids. V was cut by 5 bases and J by 2 bases, with 3 bases left in between. The CDR3: CASSGQETQYF. Written as DNA, the CDR3 is TGTGCCAGCAGTGGACAAGAGACCCAGTACTTC.

V gene TRBV7-2 combines with J gene TRBJ2-1; 8 positions agree with TRBD1. CDR1 and CDR2 from the germline V gene are SGHTA and FQGNSA. This CDR3 spans 15 amino acids. J lost 2 bases, V lost 5 bases, and 5 bases had no gene match. CDR3 DNA sequence: TGTGCCAGCAGCCCTACAGGGGGTGCCTACAATGAGCAGTTCTTC. It specifies CASSPTGGAYNEQFF.

This chain uses TRBV28 with TRBJ2-7, with a possible D match to TRBD2 (5 bases). The CDR3 runs 13 residues. Trimming removed 6 bases from V and 3 bases from J, with 12 bases in between. Germline V CDR1 and CDR2: MDHEN, SYDVKM. CDR3 DNA: TGTGCCAGCAGCTCTGACTACAGCTACGAGCAGTACGTC. It encodes CASSSDYSYEQYV.

CDR3 in DNA: TGTGCCACCAGCCTACCGGGACAGGGGGCTTTGGATGAGCAGTTCTTC. It is translated as CATSLPGQGALDEQFF. The V gene is TRBV15, the J gene TRBJ2-1, with 12 bases aligning to TRBD1. Germline V lookup: CDR1 LNHNV, CDR2 YYDKDF (reference sequence). The J segment lost 8 bases and the V segment lost 5 bases, leaving 10 bases of the junction unmatched. This CDR3 has 16 amino acids. Based on the CDR3 plus reference TRBV15 and TRBJ2-1, the full variable domain is DAMVIQNPRYQVTQFGKPVTLSCSQTLNHNVMYWYQQKSSQAPKLLFHYYDKDFNNEADTPDNFQSRRPNTSFCFLDIRSPGLGDTAMYLCATSLPGQGALDEQFFGPGTRLTVL.

The gene calls are TRBV19 and TRBJ1-6; 8 bases align to TRBD1. V was clipped by 4 bases and J by 10 bases; unmatched bases: 6. Germline V gene sequence: CDR1 LNHDA, CDR2 SQIVND (reference sequence). This CDR3 is 14 amino acids long. As DNA, the CDR3 is TGTGCCAGTAGTAGACAGGGGATAGAATCACCCCTCCACTTT. As protein: CASSRQGIESPLHF.

The rearrangement links TRBV6-5 to TRBJ1-5; the D gene is possibly TRBD1 (6 bases). Germline V lookup: CDR1 MNHEY, CDR2 SVGAGI. The CDR3 has 13 amino acids. The V end lost 5 bases, the J end lost 4 bases, and 9 bases lay between the germline ends. The CDR3 reads CASSLTGNQPQHF. CDR3 in DNA: TGTGCCAGCAGTCTGACAGGAAATCAGCCCCAGCATTTT.

The chain has TRBV3-1 (or the pseudogene TRBV3-2) and TRBJ2-3; either TRBD1 or TRBD2 may fit D (5 bases each). With 4 bases removed from V and 1 base from J, the gap between germline ends came to 12 bases. CDR1 is LGHDT, CDR2 YNNKEL, per germline (reference sequence). CDR3 size: 15 residues. The CDR3 is CASSPLGVGTDTQYF. CDR3 nucleotide sequence: TGTGCCAGCAGCCCCTTGGGGGTGGGCACAGATACGCAGTATTTT.

V and J are TRBV19 and TRBJ1-4; perhaps TRBD1 as D (5 bases). CDR3 length equals 15 residues. Germline values: CDR1 LNHDA, CDR2 SQIVND (reference sequence). V lost 3 bases, J lost 8 bases, and 16 bases lay in between. In nucleotides, the CDR3 is TGTGCCAGTAGTATTCTGAGGGAAGGGGAAGAAAAACTGTTTTTT. This gives the protein CASSILREGEEKLFF.

The chain combines TRBV12-5 with TRBJ1-1, with TRBD1 as a possible D gene (5 bases). The CDR3 totals 15 residues. V was cut by 4 bases and J by 1 base, with 13 bases left in between. CDR1 and CDR2 from the germline V gene are LGHNT and FRNRAP. This chain's CDR3 is CASGSPGGENTEAFF. DNA for the CDR3: TGTGCTAGTGGTTCCCCGGGGGGGGAGAACACTGAAGCTTTCTTT.

The chain is built from TRBV29-1 and TRBJ1-5, with a possible D match to TRBD1 (5 bases). Trimming shortened V by 6 bases and J by 1 base, and 13 bases separated the two germline ends. Germline CDR1 SQVTM, CDR2 ANQGSEA. The CDR3 covers 14 residues. In nucleotides, the CDR3 is TGCAGCGTCATGGGGGTAGGGAGCAATCAGCCCCAGCATTTT. It codes for CSVMGVGSNQPQHF.

CDR3 sequence (DNA): TGTGCCAGCAAGGGGGCGGACTATGGCTACACCTTC. This encodes CASKGADYGYTF. This chain joins TRBV2 and TRBJ1-2; 7 positions match TRBD1. Germline V gives CDR1 SNHLY, CDR2 FYNNEI. The V and J ends lost 7 bases and 3 bases, in that order; junction bases with no gene match: 2. The CDR3 has 12 residues.

The chain uses TRBV3-1 (or the pseudogene TRBV3-2) and TRBJ2-5; TRBD2 agrees at 9 bases. V shed 5 bases and J 1 base; nucleotides not matched to a gene: 8. Germline lookup yields CDR1 LGHDT and CDR2 YNNKEL (reference sequence). The CDR3 consists of 16 residues. Here the CDR3 DNA reads TGTGCCAGCAGCGCGGGGAGCGGGGGGACCCAAGAGACCCAGTACTTC. Encoded protein: CASSAGSGGTQETQYF.

The sample holds one count of this clone. Germline is not matched at one junction end, which may reflect a read error. The chain recombines TRBV7-2 with TRBJ1-1; D possibly corresponds to TRBD1 (6 bases). Germline V CDR1 and CDR2: SGHTA, FQGNSA. CDR3 length equals 12 residues. CDR3 nucleotide sequence: TGTGCCGGCAGGGGCGATCGGACTGAAGCTTTCTTT. This sequence encodes CAGRGDRTEAFF.